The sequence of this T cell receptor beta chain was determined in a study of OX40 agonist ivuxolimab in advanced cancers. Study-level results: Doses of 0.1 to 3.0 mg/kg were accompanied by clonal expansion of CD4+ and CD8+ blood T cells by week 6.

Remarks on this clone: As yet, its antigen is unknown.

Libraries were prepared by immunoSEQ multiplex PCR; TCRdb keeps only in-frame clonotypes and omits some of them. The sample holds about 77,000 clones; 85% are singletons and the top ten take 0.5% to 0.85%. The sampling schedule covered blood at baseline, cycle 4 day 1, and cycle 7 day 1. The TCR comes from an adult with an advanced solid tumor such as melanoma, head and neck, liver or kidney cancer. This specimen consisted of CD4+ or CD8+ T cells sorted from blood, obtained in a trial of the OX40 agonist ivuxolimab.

CDR3 nucleotides: TGTGCCAGCAGCTTATACGGCAGGGGAGAGACCCAGTACTTC. This translates into CASSLYGRGETQYF. The rearrangement links TRBV7-3 to TRBJ2-5, with D perhaps matching TRBD1 (6 bases). There are 14 residues in the CDR3. The germline V gene has CDR1 SGHTA and CDR2 FQGTGA. Between the trimmed V and J ends, which lost 2 bases and 4 bases, there was a span of 11 bases.